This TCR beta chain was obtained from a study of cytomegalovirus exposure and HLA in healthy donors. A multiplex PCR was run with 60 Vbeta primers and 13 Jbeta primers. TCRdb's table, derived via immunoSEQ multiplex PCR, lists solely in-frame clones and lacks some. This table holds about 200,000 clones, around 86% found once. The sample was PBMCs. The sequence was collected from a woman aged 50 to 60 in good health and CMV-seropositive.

The CDR3 protein is CASRSLAVTDTQYF. In DNA form, the CDR3 reads TGCGCCAGCAGATCACTAGCGGTTACAGATACGCAGTATTTT. V usage is TRBV5-1 and J usage is TRBJ2-3, with 8 bases fitting TRBD2. This CDR3 is built from 14 residues. The germline CDR1 and CDR2 sequences are SGHRS and YFSETQ. J gave up 3 bases and V 5 bases, and 5 bases lay outside the gene matches.